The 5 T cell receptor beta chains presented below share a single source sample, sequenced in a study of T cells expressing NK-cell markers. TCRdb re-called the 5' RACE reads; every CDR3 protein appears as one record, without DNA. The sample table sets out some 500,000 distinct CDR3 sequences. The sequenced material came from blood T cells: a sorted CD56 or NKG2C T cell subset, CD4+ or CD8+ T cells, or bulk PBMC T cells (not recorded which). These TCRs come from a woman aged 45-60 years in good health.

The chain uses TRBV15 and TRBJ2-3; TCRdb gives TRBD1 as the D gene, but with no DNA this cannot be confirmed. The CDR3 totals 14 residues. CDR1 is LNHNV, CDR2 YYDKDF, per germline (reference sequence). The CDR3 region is CATSWDRGTDTQYF.

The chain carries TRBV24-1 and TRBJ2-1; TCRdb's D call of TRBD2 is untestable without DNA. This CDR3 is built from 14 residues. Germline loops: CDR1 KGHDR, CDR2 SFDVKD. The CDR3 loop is CATSFSGVYNEQFF.

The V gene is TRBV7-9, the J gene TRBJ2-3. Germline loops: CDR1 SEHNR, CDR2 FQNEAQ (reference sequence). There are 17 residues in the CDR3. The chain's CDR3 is CASSLGLGQTLTDTQYF.

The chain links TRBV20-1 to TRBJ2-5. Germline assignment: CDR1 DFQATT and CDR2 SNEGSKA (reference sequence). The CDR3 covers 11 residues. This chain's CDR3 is CSGQNQETQYF.

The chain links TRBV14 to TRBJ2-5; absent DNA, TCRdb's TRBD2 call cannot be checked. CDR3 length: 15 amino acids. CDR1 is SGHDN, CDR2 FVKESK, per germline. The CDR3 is CASSQGLAGAETQYF.